This TCR beta chain originates from a study of blood T cell repertoires in COVID-19. Turning to the study itself: T cells, B-cell-depleted T cells, or PBMCs provided the cDNA or gDNA that served as material.

Germline lookup yields CDR1 LNHDA and CDR2 SQIVND (reference sequence). The CDR3 length is 14 residues. The germline V and J ends were trimmed by 7 bases and 10 bases, with 22 bases remaining between them. Original methodology: Nucleated cell number was recorded as an estimate derived from reference gene primer amplification. Libraries were prepared by immunoSEQ multiplex PCR; TCRdb keeps only in-frame clonotypes and omits some of them. That table supplies the V and J calls and clone size; D and trimming were determined from the DNA. The sample includes a few hundred thousand clones, 80% to 85% of them seen just once.

This receptor was identified in a person aged 65-85 years with COVID-19, enrolled during active disease. The sample consisted of peripheral blood. The rearrangement joins TRBV19 to TRBJ1-1; the D gene is possibly TRBD1 (6 bases). The CDR3 reads CASNEPGHPRVAFF. CDR3 nucleotides: TGTGCCAGTAACGAACCGGGACATCCGAGGGTAGCTTTCTTT.